This T cell receptor beta chain was identified during a study of CD8+CD57+ T cells in acquired aplastic anemia. Genomic DNA acted as the template from which TCR beta VDJ combination and CDR3 sequence profiling were carried out. TCRdb processed the reads anew with MiXCR; each CDR3 protein has one entry. The repertoire holds 190,000 or so distinct CDR3 sequences, with under 65% as singletons. The CDR3 contains 13 residues. V lost 7 bases and J lost 4, with 10 bases in between. The sequenced sample consisted of sorted CD4+, CD8+, or CD8+CD57+ T cells (not recorded which) from PBMCs. The receptor was isolated from a human donor in good health. The chain has TRBV12-3 or TRBV12-4 and TRBJ1-4; no clear D gene. The CDR3 loop is CASTGWGNEKLFF. The DNA of the CDR3 is TGTGCCAGCACCGGGTGGGGTAATGAAAAACTGTTTTTT.